The source of this T cell receptor (beta chain) is a study of T cells in Graves' hyperthyroidism and ophthalmopathy. Any patient presenting with uncontrolled infection, other autoimmune disease, pregnancy or lactation was left out. General study points: In the analysis, a 13 V-J model separated ophthalmopathy from stable hyperthyroidism. The majority of expanded thyroid clonotypes above 0.001 also appeared in blood.

This clonotype occurred many times. What it binds is unknown. There were TCR beta CDR3 regions amplified from RNA transcripts. First-round RT-PCR targeting the TCR CDR3 was performed with the HTBI primer set. In TCRdb, the multiplex PCR reads were re-called with MiXCR into one record per CDR3 protein. The top ten clones hold roughly 7.7% of a sample with around 600,000 distinct CDR3 sequences, over 12% of them seen once. This receptor was obtained from a woman under 30 with Graves' ophthalmopathy. Sequencing input: blood.

The chain's CDR3 is CSASERGTSRPYEQYF. As DNA, the CDR3 is TGCAGTGCTAGTGAGAGGGGGACTAGCAGACCCTACGAGCAGTACTTC. This chain connects TRBV20-1 to TRBJ2-7, with 9 bases aligning to TRBD2. The CDR3 has 16 residues. Losses at the gene ends were 3 bases for V and 2 bases for J; bases not matched to a gene: 11. Germline CDR1 and CDR2: DFQATT and SNEGSKA (reference sequence).